The clone carrying this TCR beta chain was counted at least ten times. The antigen is undetermined. The CDR3 extends over 11 amino acids. The ends were cut back, 5 bases at V and 4 bases at J, with 5 bases in the middle. Germline V gene sequence: CDR1 MNHEY, CDR2 SVGAGI. 5'-RACE, quantitative and with molecular barcodes, yielded the TCR beta libraries. One entry per CDR3 protein, called by TCRdb with MiXCR from the 5' RACE reads. The sample holds approximately 440,000 distinct CDR3 sequences, 17% seen once. This record belongs to a study of CD8 T cells in ankylosing spondylitis. Whole-study results and caveats: A TCR beta motif of about eight highly homologous variants appeared characteristic of ankylosing spondylitis blood. Existing reports had already noted some motif variants in reactive arthritis synovial fluid and blood. The clones that were linked to disease were reported to be significantly enriched in matched synovial fluid samples from ankylosing spondylitis patients.

This sequence was found in a male donor with ankylosing spondylitis. This chain joins TRBV6-5 and TRBJ1-2, with D unclear. Sequencing was done on a sample of blood, either unsorted or a sorted T cell fraction (not recorded which). CDR3 sequence (DNA): TGTGCCAGCAGTGGCTCCTATGGCTACACCTTC. Its translation is CASSGSYGYTF.